These T cell receptor beta chains were read from a single sample in a study of PD-L1 blockade in urothelial cancer. Data came from immunoSEQ multiplex PCR; TCRdb stores just in-frame clones and leaves some out. The repertoire holds tens of thousands of clones, around 90% seen once, with about 1.7% in the top ten. This sample comprised PBMCs, obtained around atezolizumab (anti-PD-L1) treatment. All receptors derive from a man aged 50-60 years with urothelial cancer. The CDR3 runs from the conserved cysteine through the conserved F or W. A D gene is named only where the DNA matches it firmly. Clone size appears in some rows only: once, few, many, or a class for an expanded clone.

J,V,size,D,DNA,CDR3
TRBJ2-3,TRBV7-7,NA,NA,TGTGCTAGCAGCTCCCACCCAGGGCTAACAGATACGCAGTATTTT,CASSSHPGLTDTQYF
TRBJ2-4,TRBV7-2,NA,TRBD1,TGTGCCAGCAGTCCATCCGGGACAGGGGTTGGCATTCAGTACTTC,CASSPSGTGVGIQYF
TRBJ1-2,TRBV6-6,NA,NA,TGTGCCAGCAGTTACGGGAGGGAGAGTGGCTACACCTTC,CASSYGRESGYTF
TRBJ2-3,TRBV9,NA,TRBD2,TGTGCCAGCAGCGTTGGGACTAGCGGGACCGGTGAAGATACGCAGTATTTT,CASSVGTSGTGEDTQYF
TRBJ2-1,TRBV9,few,NA,TGTGCCAGCAGCGCCGAACGGGGGTCCTACAATGAGCAGTTCTTC,CASSAERGSYNEQFF
TRBJ1-1,TRBV2,NA,NA,TGTGCCAGCAGACAACCTGAGAACACTGAAGCTTTCTTT,CASRQPENTEAFF
TRBJ2-1,TRBV5-1,NA,TRBD2,TGCGCCAGCAGCCCCAGCGGGAGGCCCCAAGTGGATGAGCAGTTCTTC,CASSPSGRPQVDEQFF
TRBJ1-2,TRBV2,NA,TRBD1,TGTGCCAGCAGCCGGGACAGGGGGTACTATGGCTACACCTTC,CASSRDRGYYGYTF
TRBJ1-2,TRBV9,once,TRBD1,TGTGCCAGCAGCGAGACAGGGGGGAACTATGGCTACACCTTC,CASSETGGNYGYTF
TRBJ2-2,TRBV21-1,once,NA,TGTGCCAGCAGCAAAGTGACCGACAGGTCCGCCGGGGAGCTGTTTTTT,CASSKVTDRSAGELFF
TRBJ2-7,TRBV9,few,TRBD1,TGTGCCAGCAGCGTAGGAATCGGGACAGCCTACGAGCAGTACTTC,CASSVGIGTAYEQYF
TRBJ1-6,TRBV5-6,NA,NA,TGTGCCAGCAGCTCCGCGGGTTTCTCCTATAATTCACCCCTCCACTTT,CASSSAGFSYNSPLHF
TRBJ2-7,TRBV5-1,NA,NA,TGCGCCAGCAGCTTAAGAGGGAGGGACAACGAGCAGTACTTC,CASSLRGRDNEQYF
TRBJ2-1,TRBV11-2,NA,NA,TGTGCCAGCAGCTTCGAGTCGGCGGGGGCCGAGGGTGAGCAGTTCTTC,CASSFESAGAEGEQFF
TRBJ1-5,TRBV12-5,NA,NA,TGTGCTAGTGGAAGACAGTTCAATCAGCCCCAGCATTTT,CASGRQFNQPQHF
TRBJ1-1,TRBV4-3,once,NA,TGCGCCAGCAGCCAAGAGAGGCTCACTGAAGCTTTCTTT,CASSQERLTEAFF